Shown below are 14 T cell receptor beta chains from a single sample sequenced in a study of regulatory T cells in long-lasting Graves disease. Stated time point: newly diagnosed GD, antithyroid drugs for less than 3 months. After RNA was extracted from PBMCs, the TCR library was made from it. CDR3 regions were amplified by Arm-PCR using iRepertoire HTBI primers to build TCR beta libraries. TCRdb passed the multiplex PCR reads through MiXCR, listing each CDR3 protein once. The table has 360,000 or so distinct CDR3 sequences, 15% to 20% seen once. In addition, the sample was reused for a study of T cells in Graves' hyperthyroidism and ophthalmopathy.

Material: peripheral blood mononuclear cells (PBMCs), obtained at new diagnosis, from a patient treated with antithyroid drugs. The receptors here all came from a woman aged 18 to 35 with Graves disease.

This clonotype was observed many times. The chain uses TRBV5-4 and TRBJ1-2; 7 bases agree with TRBD1. The V gene's germline CDR1 is SGHNT and CDR2 YYREEE (reference sequence). V lost 1 base to trimming and J lost 6 bases; unmatched junction nucleotides: 9. CDR3 length equals 15 residues. The DNA of the CDR3 is TGTGCCAGCAGCTTGCGAGGGGGCAATGGTCATGGCTACACCTTC. Residues: CASSLRGGNGHGYTF.

This clonotype was observed a handful of times. A much larger clone lies one base from this, so it may be a read error. The V gene is TRBV5-5, the J gene TRBJ1-2; tentative D call: TRBD1 (5 bases). This CDR3 spans 15 amino acids. V dropped 4 bases and J dropped 4 bases, with 17 bases sitting between them. Germline V gene data show CDR1 as SGHKS and CDR2 as YYEKEE (reference sequence). CDR3 protein: CASSPGTATSYGYTF. CDR3 nucleotides: TGTGCCAGCAGCCCTGGGACCGCTACTAGCTATGGCTACACCTTC.

This clonotype was seen at least ten times. The chain uses TRBV10-3 and TRBJ2-1; TRBD2 aligns across 8 bases. V was pared by 11 bases and J by 6 bases, with 12 bases of the junction left unmatched. From germline, CDR1 is ENHRY and CDR2 SYGVKD. The CDR3 is 14 residues long. The CDR3 sequence: CAVGTPAGVNEQFF. In DNA, the CDR3 is TGTGCCGTAGGGACACCAGCGGGGGTCAATGAGCAGTTCTTC.

The gene calls are TRBV6-1 and TRBJ1-5; D is ambiguous. This CDR3 has 11 residues. V was trimmed by 1 base and J by 6 bases, leaving 1 base between them. Germline V CDR1 and CDR2: MNHNS, SASEGT. DNA of the CDR3: TGTGCCAGCAGTGAAGTTCAGCCCCAGCATTTT. Translated, it gives CASSEVQPQHF.

This clonotype was counted at least ten times. The chain combines TRBV7-2 with TRBJ2-2; 7 bases are a match to TRBD2. Germline assignment: CDR1 SGHTA and CDR2 FQGNSA. This CDR3 contains 13 residues. V lost 5 bases and J lost 6; bases outside the gene matches: 3. The DNA for the CDR3 is TGTGCCAGCAGCCAGACTAGCCCCGGGGAGCTGTTTTTT. It is translated as CASSQTSPGELFF. The full variable domain, with the rest looked up from reference TRBV7-2 and TRBJ2-2, is GAGVSQSPSNKVTEKGKDVELRCDPISGHTALYWYRQSLGQGLEFLIYFQGNSAPDKSGLPSDRFSAERTGGSVSTLTIQRTQQEDSAVYLCASSQTSPGELFFGEGSRLTVL.

This clonotype was seen only once. The chain is built from TRBV5-6 and TRBJ2-7; D unclear. Germline values: CDR1 SGHDT, CDR2 YYEEEE. V gave up 0 bases and J gave up 7 bases, with 11 bases separating them. This CDR3 is 13 amino acids long. CDR3 in amino acids: CASSLGSAIEQYF. The CDR3 coding sequence is TGTGCCAGCAGCTTGGGCAGTGCGATAGAGCAGTACTTC.

This clonotype came up many times. This rearrangement joins TRBV5-5 to TRBJ2-3; 7 nucleotides line up with TRBD1. TRBJ2-5 explains the end of the DNA better; the J call may be wrong. There are 14 residues in the CDR3. From germline, CDR1 is SGHKS and CDR2 YYEKEE (reference sequence). The CDR3 reads CASRVTGAGETQYF. As DNA, the CDR3 is TGTGCCAGCAGAGTAACAGGGGCTGGAGAGACCCAGTACTTC.

In this sample, this clonotype turned up many times. The chain has TRBV5-1 and TRBJ2-7; 12 nucleotides match TRBD2. The germline gives CDR1 SGHRS, CDR2 YFSETQ. The ends lost 4 bases at V and 0 bases at J; junction bases unmatched: 8. The CDR3 is made up of 17 amino acids. The chain's CDR3 is CASSPRTSGTSSYEQYF. CDR3 coding DNA: TGCGCCAGCAGCCCCCGGACTAGCGGGACAAGCTCCTACGAGCAGTACTTC.

The chain uses TRBV28 and TRBJ2-2; 12 bases fit TRBD2. The CDR3 sequence is 16 residues long. The trim removed 3 bases at V and 6 bases at J, leaving 5 bases unmatched. Germline V gives CDR1 MDHEN, CDR2 SYDVKM. CDR3 residues: CASSLPASGRAGELFF. CDR3 sequence (DNA): TGTGCCAGCAGTTTGCCCGCTAGCGGGAGGGCCGGGGAGCTGTTTTTT.

This clonotype was recorded at least ten times. The genes are TRBV6-2 or TRBV6-3 and TRBJ2-7; D possibly corresponds to TRBD2 (5 bases). The CDR3 has 15 amino acids. Trimming shortened V by 0 bases and J by 4 bases, and 13 bases separated the two germline ends. In germline, CDR1 is MNHEY, CDR2 SVGEGT. The CDR3 sequence is CASSYSRGSAYEQYF. The CDR3 nucleotides are TGTGCCAGCAGTTACTCGAGAGGGTCGGCTTACGAGCAGTACTTC.

This clonotype occurred many times. The chain joins TRBV6-2 or TRBV6-3 to TRBJ2-1; 10 positions agree with TRBD2. The J segment lost 8 bases and the V segment lost 7 bases, leaving 11 bases of the junction unmatched. Germline V gene sequence: CDR1 MNHEY, CDR2 SVGEGT. The CDR3 consists of 15 residues. CDR3 region: CASTIGTSDVDEQFF. CDR3 DNA: TGTGCCAGCACGATCGGGACTAGCGATGTCGATGAGCAGTTCTTC.

About this clonotype: This may be a read error, as it is one base from a much larger clone. The rearrangement uses TRBV2 and TRBJ1-1; the D is unclear. The CDR3 runs 14 residues. Germline values: CDR1 SNHLY, CDR2 FYNNEI. The CDR3 DNA reads as TGTGCCAGCAGAGCCTTGGGGATGAACGCTGAAGCTTACTTT. Protein product: CASRALGMNAEAYF.

This clonotype was counted a few times. This chain uses TRBV18 with TRBJ2-2; 13 bases agree with TRBD2. J lost 5 bases, V lost 2 bases, and 2 bases had no gene match. CDR3 length equals 16 residues. The germline V gene encodes CDR1 KGHSH and CDR2 LQKENI. The CDR3 DNA reads as TGTGCCAGCTCACCAGGACTAGCGGGAGTGACCGGGGAGCTGTTTTTT. It specifies CASSPGLAGVTGELFF. The entire variable domain, with the rest obtained from reference TRBV18 and TRBJ2-2, is as follows: NAGVMQNPRHLVRRRGQEARLRCSPMKGHSHVYWYRQLPEEGLKFMVYLQKENIIDESGMPKERFSAEFPKEGPSILRIQQVVRGDSAAYFCASSPGLAGVTGELFFGEGSRLTVL.

In this sample, this clonotype turned up many times. Mismatch with germline at one junction end may stem from a read error. The chain couples TRBV9 to TRBJ2-1; D possibly matches TRBD1 or TRBD2 (5 bases each). This CDR3 region has 15 residues. Germline assignment: CDR1 SGDLS and CDR2 YYNGEE. The DNA for the CDR3 is TGTGCCAGCAGCGTAGCCGGGGCCCCCTATAATGAGCAGTTCTTC. It encodes CASSVAGAPYNEQFF.